The rows below give T cell receptor beta chains drawn from one sample of a study of T cell repertoires in cytomegalovirus infection. For these TCRs, the target antigens are not known. TCRdb re-called the reads with MiXCR, one entry per CDR3 protein. The sample lists tens of thousands of distinct CDR3 sequences, 20% to 25% occurring once. Sample: PBMCs, sequenced either directly or after in vitro stimulation (not recorded which). These receptor sequences come from a human donor in good health (CMV status not recorded). Some clones in this sample may be carry-over from other donors' samples. The CDR3 runs from the conserved cysteine through the conserved F or W. The order of the fields is V gene, clone size, D gene, J gene, CDR3 DNA, CDR3 protein. D genes are given only for firm matches. Clone size is shown for a subset of rows, as once, few, many or a class of expanded clone.

TRBV11-2,.,.,TRBJ1-6,TGTGCCAGCACCGCTACGGCAGGCGTGAATTCACCCCTCCACTTT,CASTATAGVNSPLHF
TRBV6-6,.,TRBD1,TRBJ2-7,TGTGCCAGCAGTCAACAGGGGTTCGAGCAGTACTTC,CASSQQGFEQYF
TRBV7-2,many,.,TRBJ2-6,TGTGCCAGCAGCTTAAATCCCGGGGCCAACGTCCTGACTTTC,CASSLNPGANVLTF
TRBV6-6,.,.,TRBJ1-5,TGTGCCAGCAGTTACTTGGCAGATAGCAATCAGCCCCAGCATTTT,CASSYLADSNQPQHF
TRBV2,few,TRBD1,TRBJ1-1,TGTGCCACTAAAACAGGGGCAACTGAAGCTTTCTTT,CATKTGATEAFF
TRBV5-5,.,.,TRBJ2-1,TGTGCCAGCAGCCCCGAAACTAGCTCAGTCACCTACAATGAGCAGTTCTTC,CASSPETSSVTYNEQFF
TRBV28,.,.,TRBJ1-5,TGTGCCAGCAGTTCCATTTATCAGCCCCAGCATTTT,CASSSIYQPQHF
TRBV29-1,.,.,TRBJ1-1,TGCAGCGTCCGTTTACAGGTCGTAAACACTGAAGCTTTCTTT,CSVRLQVVNTEAFF
TRBV2,many,TRBD2,TRBJ2-5,TGTGCCAGCAGTGATGGAGGACTAGCGGGAGTTGGGGAGACCCAGTACTTC,CASSDGGLAGVGETQYF
TRBV19,few,TRBD2,TRBJ2-1,TGTGCCAGTAGTTTGGTAGCGGGAGGATATGGTAATGAGCAGTTCTTC,CASSLVAGGYGNEQFF
TRBV7-2,many,.,TRBJ2-1,TGTGCCAGCAGCCTAGTTATGTACTCCTACAATGAGCAGTTCTTC,CASSLVMYSYNEQFF
TRBV14,.,TRBD2,TRBJ2-5,TGTGCCAGCAGCTCACTTAGCGGGAGCGGTGAGACCCAGTACTTC,CASSSLSGSGETQYF
TRBV5-6,many,TRBD1,TRBJ1-4,TGTGCCAGCAGCTGGATATCCAGACAGGGGAAAACTAATGAAAAACTGTTTTTT,CASSWISRQGKTNEKLFF
TRBV10-3,few,.,TRBJ2-3,TGTGCCATCAGTCTTAGGGAACCAGATACGCAGTATTTT,CAISLREPDTQYF
TRBV20-1,.,.,TRBJ1-3,TGCAGTGCTAGAGAGGGCGGGGCCTTCTCTGGAAACACCATATATTTT,CSAREGGAFSGNTIYF
TRBV6-6,.,TRBD1,TRBJ2-5,TGTGCCAGCAGTTATGGGACAGGAGGAGAGACCCAGTACTTC,CASSYGTGGETQYF
TRBV7-2,many,TRBD2,TRBJ2-3,TGTGCCAGCAGCCTCCGACTAGCGGGGACCACAGATACGCAGTATTTT,CASSLRLAGTTDTQYF
TRBV7-2,few,TRBD1,TRBJ1-2,TGTGCCAGCAGCTTAGTAGCAGGGGGCTCTTATGGCTACACCTTC,CASSLVAGGSYGYTF
TRBV20-1,few,.,TRBJ1-1,TGCAGTGGACACGGGCGGAACACTGAAGCTTTCTTT,CSGHGRNTEAFF
TRBV4-3,.,.,TRBJ1-2,TGCGCCAGCAGCCAAGAGGTGTATCTGAACTATGGCTACACCTTC,CASSQEVYLNYGYTF
TRBV7-6,many,.,TRBJ2-7,TGTGCCAGCAGCTTAGTCTCCGGGCCTATCCCCCTCGAGCAGTACTTC,CASSLVSGPIPLEQYF
TRBV7-9,few,.,TRBJ1-2,TGTGCCAGCAGCTTAAGTACGCATGGCTACACCTTC,CASSLSTHGYTF
TRBV6-2/TRBV6-3,.,.,TRBJ2-3,TGTGCCAGCAGTGAGGGTTGGCAGCCCACAGATACGCAGTATTTT,CASSEGWQPTDTQYF
TRBV18,few,.,TRBJ1-6,TGTGCCAGCTCACCCCTGGACAACGCGCCCCTCCACTTT,CASSPLDNAPLHF
TRBV24-1,many,TRBD2,TRBJ2-1,TGTGCCACCCAAGGTGAAGCGGGAAGCTCCTACAATGAGCAGTTCTTC,CATQGEAGSSYNEQFF
TRBV27,.,TRBD2,TRBJ2-7,TGTGCCAGCAGGGTGTCAGCGGGAGGGCCGAGGGAGCAGTACTTC,CASRVSAGGPREQYF
TRBV7-8,many,TRBD2,TRBJ2-5,TGTGCCAGCAGCCTCGGACGGAGACTAGCGGGGTTAGAGACCCAGTACTTC,CASSLGRRLAGLETQYF
TRBV6-8,.,.,TRBJ2-1,TGTGCCAGCAGTACGGCCCAGGGCGTGCAGTTCTTC,CASSTAQGVQFF
TRBV7-3,few,TRBD2,TRBJ2-5,TGTGCCAGCAGCTTAACTAGCGGGACGGAGACCCAGTACTTC,CASSLTSGTETQYF
TRBV6-2/TRBV6-3,.,TRBD2,TRBJ2-1,TGTGCCAGCAGTTTTAGGACTAGCGGGACGCCTGGCAATGAGCAGTTCTTC,CASSFRTSGTPGNEQFF
TRBV28,few,TRBD2,TRBJ2-7,TGTGCCAGCAGCGGGGGGGTCTCCTACGAGCAGTACTTC,CASSGGVSYEQYF
TRBV7-4,.,TRBD1,TRBJ2-1,TGTGCCAACAGCTTTTTCCGGGACAGCCAACACAATGAGCAGTTCTTC,CANSFFRDSQHNEQFF
TRBV7-2,many,.,TRBJ1-5,TGTGCCAGCAGCAGAATGCAGGGGAGCCAGCCCCAGCATTTT,CASSRMQGSQPQHF
TRBV15,few,.,TRBJ1-2,TGTGCCACCAGCAGAGATATTAACTATGGCTACACCTTC,CATSRDINYGYTF
TRBV7-9,.,.,TRBJ2-1,TGTGCCAGCAGCCCGTATTCCGGTGAGCAGTTCTTC,CASSPYSGEQFF
TRBV4-3,few,.,TRBJ2-1,TGCGCCAGCAGCCAAGTTCGCCTAGCCGGCAATGAGCAGTTCTTC,CASSQVRLAGNEQFF
TRBV29-1,once,.,TRBJ2-3,TGCACCGGGGCGCACTCGGCCACAGATACGCAGTATTTT,CTGAHSATDTQYF
TRBV7-2,.,.,TRBJ2-3,TGTGCCAGCAGCTTAGCGCCCACAGATACGCAGTATTTT,CASSLAPTDTQYF
TRBV30,.,.,TRBJ1-6,TGTGCCTGGAGTGTATACGGACGGAATTCACCCCTCCACTTT,CAWSVYGRNSPLHF
TRBV12-3/TRBV12-4,.,TRBD1,TRBJ2-7,TGTGCCAGCGTGGGGACAGGGGGGGCCGAGCAGTACTTC,CASVGTGGAEQYF
TRBV5-1,few,TRBD2,TRBJ2-1,TGCGCCAGCAGCGCTACTACTAGCGGGTCCTACAATGAGCAGTTCTTC,CASSATTSGSYNEQFF
TRBV18,.,.,TRBJ1-5,TGTGCCAGCTCACCCGCTCCAAAAAGGCTTCCGGATGGCAATCAGCCCCAGCATTTT,CASSPAPKRLPDGNQPQHF